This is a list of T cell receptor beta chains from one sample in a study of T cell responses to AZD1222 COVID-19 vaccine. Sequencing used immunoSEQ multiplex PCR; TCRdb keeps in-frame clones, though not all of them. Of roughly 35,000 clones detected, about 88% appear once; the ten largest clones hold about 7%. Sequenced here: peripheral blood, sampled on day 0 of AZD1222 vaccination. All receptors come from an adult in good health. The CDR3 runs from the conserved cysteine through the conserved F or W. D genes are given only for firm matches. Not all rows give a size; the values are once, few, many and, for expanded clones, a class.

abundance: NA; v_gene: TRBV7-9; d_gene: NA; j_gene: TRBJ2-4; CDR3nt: TGTGCCAGCAGCTTTGGGGAAATAGCCAAAAACATTCAGTACTTC; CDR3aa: CASSFGEIAKNIQYF
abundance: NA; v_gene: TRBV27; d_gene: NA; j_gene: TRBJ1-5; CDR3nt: TGTGCCAGCAGTCCCTTTCGGACAGATTATAGCAATCAGCCCCAGCATTTT; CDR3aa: CASSPFRTDYSNQPQHF
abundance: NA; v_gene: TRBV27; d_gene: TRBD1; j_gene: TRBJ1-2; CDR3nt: TGTGCCAGCAGTCCTCGGACAGGGGACGGCTACACCTTC; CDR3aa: CASSPRTGDGYTF
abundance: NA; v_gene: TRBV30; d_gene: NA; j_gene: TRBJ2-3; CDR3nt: TGTGCCTGGAGGCCGGGACAAACTAGCACAGATACGCAGTATTTT; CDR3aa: CAWRPGQTSTDTQYF
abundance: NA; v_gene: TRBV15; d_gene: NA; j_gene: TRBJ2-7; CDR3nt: TGTGCCACCAGCAGAGATTTGGGGAGTTACGAGCAGTACTTC; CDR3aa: CATSRDLGSYEQYF
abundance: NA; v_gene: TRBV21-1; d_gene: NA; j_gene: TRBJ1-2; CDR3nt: TGTGCCAGCAGCAAAGAAAGGACGGTGAACTATGGCTACACCTTC; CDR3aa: CASSKERTVNYGYTF
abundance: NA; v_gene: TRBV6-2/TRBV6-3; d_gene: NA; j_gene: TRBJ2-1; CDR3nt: TGTGCCAGCACCCCGACATGGGGTGAGCAGTTCTTC; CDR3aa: CASTPTWGEQFF
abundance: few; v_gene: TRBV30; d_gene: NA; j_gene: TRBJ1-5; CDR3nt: TGTGCCTGGAGGACAGATAGCAATCAGCCCCAGCATTTT; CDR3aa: CAWRTDSNQPQHF
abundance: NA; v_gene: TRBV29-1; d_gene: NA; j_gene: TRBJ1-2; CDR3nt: TGCAGCGCCACGACAGAAAACTATGGCTACACCTTC; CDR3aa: CSATTENYGYTF
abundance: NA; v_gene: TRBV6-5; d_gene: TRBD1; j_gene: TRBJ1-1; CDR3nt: TGTGCCAGCAGCCGGGACAGGGGAAACACTGAAGCTTTCTTT; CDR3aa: CASSRDRGNTEAFF
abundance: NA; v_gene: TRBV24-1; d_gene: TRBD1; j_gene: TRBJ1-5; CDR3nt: TGTGCCACCAGTGATCCGGGACAGGGGGCGGGTCAGCCCCAGCATTTT; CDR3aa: CATSDPGQGAGQPQHF
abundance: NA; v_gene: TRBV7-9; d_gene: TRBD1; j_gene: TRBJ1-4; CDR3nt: TGTGCCAGCAGCAGCGGACAGGGGGGGAATGAAAAACTGTTTTTT; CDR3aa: CASSSGQGGNEKLFF
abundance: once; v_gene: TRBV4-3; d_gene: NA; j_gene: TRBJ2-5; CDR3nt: TGCGCCAGCAGCCCGACAAACAGGTTCCAAGAGACCCAGTACTTC; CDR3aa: CASSPTNRFQETQYF
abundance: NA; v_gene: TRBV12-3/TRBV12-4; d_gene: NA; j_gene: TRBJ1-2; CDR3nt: TGTGCCAGCAGTTTACTGAGGGCCTATGGCTACACCTTC; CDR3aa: CASSLLRAYGYTF
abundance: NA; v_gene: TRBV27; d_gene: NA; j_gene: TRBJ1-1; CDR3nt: TGTGCCAGCAGTTTACTCGGGGGGAACACTGAAGCTTTCTTT; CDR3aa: CASSLLGGNTEAFF
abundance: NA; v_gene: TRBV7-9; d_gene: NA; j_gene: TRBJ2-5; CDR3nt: TGTGCCAGCAGAACTAGCATGGAGACCCAGTACTTC; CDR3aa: CASRTSMETQYF
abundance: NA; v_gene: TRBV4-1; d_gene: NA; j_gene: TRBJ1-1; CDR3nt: TGCGCCAGCAGCCAAGACAGGGCTGGCCCTGAAGCTTTCTTT; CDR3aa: CASSQDRAGPEAFF
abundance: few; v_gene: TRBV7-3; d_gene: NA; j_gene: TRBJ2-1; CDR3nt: TGTGCCAGCAGCCCCCAAGACTCGGCGAGGAATGAGCAGTTCTTC; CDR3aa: CASSPQDSARNEQFF
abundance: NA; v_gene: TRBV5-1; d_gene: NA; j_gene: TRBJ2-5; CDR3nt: TGCGCCAGCAGCTTGGGGGAAGAGACCCAGTACTTC; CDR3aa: CASSLGEETQYF
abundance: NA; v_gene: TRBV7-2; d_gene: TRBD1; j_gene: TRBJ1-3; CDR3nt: TGTGCCAGCAGCTTATATCCAGGGGGCGCGAAAAACACCATATATTTT; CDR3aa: CASSLYPGGAKNTIYF
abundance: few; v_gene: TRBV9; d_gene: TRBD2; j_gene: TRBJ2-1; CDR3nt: TGTGCCAGCAGCCCTCGGACTAGCGGGGCCTACAATGAGCAGTTCTTC; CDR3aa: CASSPRTSGAYNEQFF
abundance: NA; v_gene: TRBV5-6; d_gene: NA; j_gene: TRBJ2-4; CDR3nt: TGTGCCAGCAGAAAATATAAGGGGAAAAACATTCAGTACTTC; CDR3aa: CASRKYKGKNIQYF
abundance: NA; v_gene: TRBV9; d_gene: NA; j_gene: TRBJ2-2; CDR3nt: TGTGCCAGCAGCCCGAGGACAGAGGGTAGCACCGGGGAGCTGTTTTTT; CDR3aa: CASSPRTEGSTGELFF
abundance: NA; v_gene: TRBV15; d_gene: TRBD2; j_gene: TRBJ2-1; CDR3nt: TGTGCCACCAGCAGAGAGCTGGTTTGGGCGGGAGTGTCCAATGAGCAGTTCTTC; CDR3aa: CATSRELVWAGVSNEQFF
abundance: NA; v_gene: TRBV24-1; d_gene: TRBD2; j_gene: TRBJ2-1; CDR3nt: TGTGCCACCAGTGGGAGCGGGGGGGCTCGGTACAATGAGCAGTTCTTC; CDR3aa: CATSGSGGARYNEQFF
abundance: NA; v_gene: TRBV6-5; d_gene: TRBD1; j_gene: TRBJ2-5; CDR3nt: TGTGCCAGCAGGACAGACAGGGGGCAAGAGACCCAGTACTTC; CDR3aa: CASRTDRGQETQYF
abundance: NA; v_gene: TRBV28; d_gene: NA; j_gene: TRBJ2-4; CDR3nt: TGTGCCAGCAGTTTTGGGGGTACCAAAAACATTCAGTACTTC; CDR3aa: CASSFGGTKNIQYF
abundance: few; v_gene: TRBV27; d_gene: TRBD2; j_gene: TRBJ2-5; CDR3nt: TGTGCCAGCAGCCTCCTAGCGGGAGCAGAGACCCAGTACTTC; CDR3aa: CASSLLAGAETQYF
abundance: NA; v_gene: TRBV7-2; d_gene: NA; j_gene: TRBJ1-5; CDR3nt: TGTGCCAGCAGCTTAGGGCTCCAGGGTGCGCCCCAGCATTTT; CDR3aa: CASSLGLQGAPQHF
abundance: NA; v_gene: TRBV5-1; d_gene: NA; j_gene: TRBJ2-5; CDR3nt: TGCGCCAGCAGGGATGAGGAGACCCAGTACTTC; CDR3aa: CASRDEETQYF
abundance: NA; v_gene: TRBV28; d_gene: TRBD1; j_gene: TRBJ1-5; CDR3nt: TGTGCCAGCAGCTCCCCGGAAGGGTACAGGGGAGGACCAAAGCAGCCCCAGCATTTT; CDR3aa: CASSSPEGYRGGPKQPQHF
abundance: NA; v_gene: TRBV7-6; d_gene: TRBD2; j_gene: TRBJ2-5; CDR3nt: TGTGCCAGCAGCTTAGCGGCTAGCGGGGTGGGGGAGACCCAGTACTTC; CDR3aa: CASSLAASGVGETQYF
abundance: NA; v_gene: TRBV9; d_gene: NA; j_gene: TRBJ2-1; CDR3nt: TGTGCCAGCAGCGTGGCCGGGAGCCCCTACAATGAGCAGTTCTTC; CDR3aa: CASSVAGSPYNEQFF
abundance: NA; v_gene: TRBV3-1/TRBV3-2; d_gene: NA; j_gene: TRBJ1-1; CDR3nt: TGTGCCAGCAGCCTCCAGGGCACTGAAGCTTTCTTT; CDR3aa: CASSLQGTEAFF
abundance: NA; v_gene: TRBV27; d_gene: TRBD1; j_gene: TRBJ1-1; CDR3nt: TGTGCCAGCAGTTTAGTACAGGGGGCCGCTGAAGCTTTCTTT; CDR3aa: CASSLVQGAAEAFF
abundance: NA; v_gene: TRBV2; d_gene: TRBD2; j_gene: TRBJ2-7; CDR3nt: TGTGCCAGCACCGGGAGGAATCGCTACGAGCAGTACTTC; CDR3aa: CASTGRNRYEQYF
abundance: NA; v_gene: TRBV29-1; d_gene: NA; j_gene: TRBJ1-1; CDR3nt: TGCAGCGTTGACAGGGCTGGAACTGAAGCTTTCTTT; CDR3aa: CSVDRAGTEAFF
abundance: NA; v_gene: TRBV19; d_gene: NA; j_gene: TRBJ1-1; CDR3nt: TGTGCCAGTAGCATCGGAAATGCGGCAGGGACTGAAGCTTTCTTT; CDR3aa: CASSIGNAAGTEAFF
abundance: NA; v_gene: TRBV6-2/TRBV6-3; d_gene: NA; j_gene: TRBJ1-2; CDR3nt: TGTGCCAGCAGCGCCTTTGGGTATGGCTACACCTTC; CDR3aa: CASSAFGYGYTF
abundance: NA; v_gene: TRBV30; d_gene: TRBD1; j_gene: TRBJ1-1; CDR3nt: TGTGCCTGGAGGGGGGACAGGGTTGATGAAGCTTTCTTT; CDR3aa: CAWRGDRVDEAFF
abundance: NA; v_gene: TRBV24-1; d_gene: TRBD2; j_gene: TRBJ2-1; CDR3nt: TGTGCCACCAGTGACTCAATGCCCGGGGGGAGCTCCTACAATGAGCAGTTCTTC; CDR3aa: CATSDSMPGGSSYNEQFF
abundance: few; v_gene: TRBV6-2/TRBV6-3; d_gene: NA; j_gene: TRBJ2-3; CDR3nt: TGTGCCAGCAGTTACTCGGGGAACACAGATACGCAGTATTTT; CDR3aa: CASSYSGNTDTQYF